The entry that follows covers one TCR beta chain sequence. The antigen is unknown. This entry comes from a study of yellow fever vaccine responses in identical twins. Study results and limitations: Reportedly, the response of twins' T cells to the vaccine seemed partly convergent, partly personalized.

Germline CDR1 reads ENHRY; CDR2 reads SYGVKD. V gave up 2 bases and J gave up 0 bases; unmatched junction bases: 6. CDR3 length: 17 residues. TCRdb independently ran MiXCR on the RT-PCR reads; one entry per CDR3 protein. The sample has about 1,400 distinct CDR3 sequences; 90% are singletons. The chain has TRBV10-3 and TRBJ1-3; 8 bases align to TRBD1. Source: T cells from blood (PBMCs), unsorted or a sorted subset (not recorded which), taken before or after yellow fever vaccination (not recorded which). The sequence was obtained from a young woman who received the yellow fever vaccine. The CDR3 bases are TGTGCCATCAGTGAGCCCGGACAGGGACTCTCTGGAAACACCATATATTTT. It encodes CAISEPGQGLSGNTIYF.